The 30 T cell receptor beta chains presented below share a single source sample, sequenced in a study of T cell responses to AZD1222 COVID-19 vaccine. The protocol was immunoSEQ multiplex PCR, while the TCRdb copy is restricted to in-frame clones and leaves out a portion. The sample yields roughly 67,000 clones, 60% to 85% seen once. The sample consisted of peripheral blood, taken on day 0 of AZD1222 vaccination. The source is an adult in good health.

Regarding this clone: The junction departs from the called germline gene at one end, perhaps through a read error. The chain employs TRBV9 and TRBJ1-6; D might be TRBD1 (5 bases). This CDR3 contains 17 residues. Germline-derived CDR1 and CDR2 are SGDLS and YYNGEE. CDR3: CASSVSLDTSDNSPLHF. The CDR3 bases are TGTGCCAGCAGCGTAAGTCTGGACACCTCCGATAATTCACCCCTCCACTTT.

This sequence joins TRBV21-1 and TRBJ1-5; the D call in the table, TRBD1, was not verified against the DNA. TRBV21-1 is deemed a pseudogene. This CDR3 is built from 15 residues. The CDR3 protein is CASISDRGPYQPQHF. The CDR3 DNA sequence: TGTGCCAGCATTTCGGACAGGGGGCCTTATCAGCCCCAGCATTTT.

The rearrangement links TRBV3-1 (or the pseudogene TRBV3-2) to TRBJ2-3; TRBD2 agrees at 10 bases. The CDR3 runs 18 residues. Germline trimming cut 0 bases from V and 4 bases from J; bases unmatched to any gene: 10. In germline, CDR1 is LGHDT, CDR2 YNNKEL (reference sequence). CDR3 sequence (DNA): TGTGCCAGCAGCCAAGATTCGCTAGCGGGGGCCTGGGCAGATACGCAGTATTTT. Protein product: CASSQDSLAGAWADTQYF.

J is TRBJ1-4 and V is TRBV5-1; D remains ambiguous. Germline V gene lookup returns CDR1 SGHRS and CDR2 YFSETQ. The V end was cut by 0 bases, the J end by 3 bases, with 9 bases between. The CDR3 consists of 15 residues. DNA for the CDR3: TGCGCCAGCAGCTTGGGGGCAGGATCTAATGAAAAACTGTTTTTT. It specifies CASSLGAGSNEKLFF. The variable domain in full, with the rest retrieved from reference TRBV5-1 and TRBJ1-4, is KAGVTQTPRYLIKTRGQQVTLSCSPISGHRSVSWYQQTPGQGLQFLFEYFSETQRNKGNFPGRFSGRQFSNSRSEMNVSTLELGDSALYLCASSLGAGSNEKLFFGSGTQLSVL.

The chain employs TRBV14 and TRBJ2-2; 8 bases align to TRBD1. The germline V gene has CDR1 SGHDN and CDR2 FVKESK. V shed 1 base, J shed 6 bases, and the junction held 4 bases outside the gene matches. There are 15 residues in the CDR3. The CDR3 here is CASSQGQGFPGELFF. The DNA for the CDR3 is TGTGCCAGCAGCCAAGGACAGGGGTTTCCCGGGGAGCTGTTTTTT.

The sample holds one count of this clone. Distinct nucleotide sequences in the sample also encode this CDR3. The chain combines TRBV18 with TRBJ1-1, with TRBD1 matching 8 bases. The CDR3 spans 14 residues. The germline V gene encodes CDR1 KGHSH and CDR2 LQKENI. J was trimmed by 1 base and V by 2 bases; bases with no gene match: 0. The chain's CDR3 is CASSPGQGNTEAFF. For the CDR3, the DNA is TGTGCCAGCTCACCAGGACAGGGGAACACTGAAGCTTTCTTT. The full variable domain, rest sourced from reference TRBV18 and TRBJ1-1, is NAGVMQNPRHLVRRRGQEARLRCSPMKGHSHVYWYRQLPEEGLKFMVYLQKENIIDESGMPKERFSAEFPKEGPSILRIQQVVRGDSAAYFCASSPGQGNTEAFFGQGTRLTVV.

This chain connects TRBV6-5 to TRBJ1-2, with TRBD1 matching over 7 bases. Germline loops: CDR1 MNHEY, CDR2 SVGAGI. V gave up 7 bases and J gave up 5 bases; unmatched junction bases: 7. There are 13 residues in the CDR3. CDR3 sequence: CASNLAGGYGYTF. The DNA for the CDR3 is TGTGCCAGCAACCTCGCAGGGGGATATGGCTACACCTTC.

This chain links TRBV7-9 with TRBJ1-1, with D tentatively TRBD1 (5 bases). The CDR3 contains 15 residues. Germline V gene lookup returns CDR1 SEHNR and CDR2 FQNEAQ (reference sequence). V lost 2 bases and J lost 2, with 12 bases in between. CDR3: CASSLRAGANTEAFF. CDR3 in DNA: TGTGCCAGCAGCTTAAGAGCTGGGGCCAACACTGAAGCTTTCTTT.

The rearrangement links TRBV11-2 to TRBJ1-2; D not certain. The CDR3 has 12 amino acids. V was pared by 5 bases and J by 5 bases, with 9 bases between. Germline V CDR1 and CDR2: SGHAT, FQNNGV. CDR3 sequence reads: CASSRGAYGYTF. CDR3 coding DNA: TGTGCCAGCAGCCGCGGAGCATATGGCTACACCTTC.

The DNA for the CDR3 is TGTGCCAGCCTCCAGGCAGGGACAAACTATGGCTACACCTTC. Protein sequence: CASLQAGTNYGYTF. The genes are TRBV19 and TRBJ1-2; D might be TRBD1 (6 bases). Germline CDR1 reads LNHDA; CDR2 reads SQIVND (reference sequence). This CDR3 comprises 14 residues. Trimming shortened V by 9 bases and J by 2 bases, and 16 bases separated the two germline ends.

The chain uses TRBV5-1 and TRBJ1-4; 7 nucleotides agree with TRBD1. CDR3 length: 18 amino acids. The trim removed 3 bases at V and 0 bases at J, leaving 11 bases unmatched. CDR1 is SGHRS and CDR2 is YFSETQ in the germline V gene. Here the CDR3 DNA reads TGCGCCAGCAGCTCGGTCGACAGGGCCGCTTCAACTAATGAAAAACTGTTTTTT. Translated: CASSSVDRAASTNEKLFF.

The chain is built from TRBV5-1 and TRBJ2-1; no clear D. Deletions cut 0 bases from V and 9 bases from J, with 10 bases between. This CDR3 spans 13 amino acids. CDR1 and CDR2 (germline): SGHRS, YFSETQ. This chain's CDR3 is CASSLDPAGEQFF. The CDR3 region has the DNA TGCGCCAGCAGCTTGGATCCTGCCGGTGAGCAGTTCTTC.

The chain recombines TRBV11-2 with TRBJ1-1; TRBD1 is a possible D gene (5 bases). The CDR3 loop spans 14 amino acids. CDR1 SGHAT and CDR2 FQNNGV come from the germline V gene. V dropped 6 bases and J dropped 2 bases, with 13 bases sitting between them. CDR3 DNA: TGTGCCAGCAGGGGGCAGACCCATAACACTGAAGCTTTCTTT. Its protein product is CASRGQTHNTEAFF.

V and J are TRBV5-6 and TRBJ1-4; D ambiguous. This CDR3 is built from 13 residues. The V end lost 0 bases, the J end lost 3 bases, and 3 bases lay between the germline ends. Germline lookup yields CDR1 SGHDT and CDR2 YYEEEE. The CDR3 nucleotides are TGTGCCAGCAGCTTGGGTCCTAATGAAAAACTGTTTTTT. As protein: CASSLGPNEKLFF.

Judged by abundance, this clone is medium-sized. This sequence joins TRBV4-3 and TRBJ1-1; 7 nucleotides line up with TRBD1. There are 15 residues in the CDR3. V gave up 0 bases and J gave up 5 bases; unmatched junction bases: 6. Germline V gene data show CDR1 as LGHNA and CDR2 as YSLEER. CDR3 coding DNA: TGCGCCAGCAGCCAAGACAGGGGGATAAGGACTGAAGCTTTCTTT. Translated, it gives CASSQDRGIRTEAFF.

The chain is built from TRBV18 and TRBJ2-1, with TRBD1 matching 7 bases. The CDR3 runs 12 residues. CDR1 and CDR2 (germline): KGHSH, LQKENI. V lost 6 bases and J lost 5; bases outside the gene matches: 1. The CDR3: CASSGQNNEQFF. The CDR3 bases are TGTGCCAGCTCGGGACAGAACAATGAGCAGTTCTTC.

The V call is TRBV5-6, the J call TRBJ1-3; D unclear. V lost 0 bases and J 0 bases, leaving 10 bases between the germline ends. Germline V gene lookup returns CDR1 SGHDT and CDR2 YYEEEE. This CDR3 has 16 residues. The CDR3 loop reads CASSLGEESSGNTIYF. CDR3 DNA: TGTGCCAGCAGCTTGGGGGAAGAGAGCTCTGGAAACACCATATATTTT.

The rearrangement uses TRBV19 and TRBJ1-6; TRBD1 aligns across 7 bases. CDR1 is LNHDA, CDR2 SQIVND, per germline (reference sequence). CDR3 length equals 15 residues. With 6 bases clipped from V and 4 bases from J, the junction kept 6 bases outside the gene matches. DNA for the CDR3: TGTGCCAGTAGCTCAGGGACAGCATATAATTCACCCCTCCACTTT. Residues: CASSSGTAYNSPLHF.

This chain connects TRBV6-2 or TRBV6-3 to TRBJ1-4; D remains ambiguous. CDR1 MNHEY and CDR2 SVGEGT come from the germline V gene. V lost 0 bases and J 5 bases, leaving 16 bases between the germline ends. This CDR3 has 17 amino acids. In DNA, the CDR3 is TGTGCCAGCAGTTACTCGATATTGGATGGGTACAATGAAAAACTGTTTTTT. Translated: CASSYSILDGYNEKLFF.

V and J are TRBV5-1 and TRBJ2-5; 7 nucleotides match TRBD1. CDR1 is SGHRS, CDR2 YFSETQ, per germline. V shed 4 bases and J 2 bases; nucleotides not matched to a gene: 8. This CDR3 spans 15 amino acids. CDR3 residues: CASSRDRALQETQYF. The DNA for the CDR3 is TGCGCCAGCAGCCGTGACAGGGCCTTACAAGAGACCCAGTACTTC.

This clone was picked up one time. This sequence joins TRBV7-8 and TRBJ1-6; D ambiguous. The CDR3 is 17 residues long. The germline V gene has CDR1 SGHVS and CDR2 FQNEAQ. Trimming removed 5 bases from V and 6 bases from J, with 20 bases in between. Written as DNA, the CDR3 is TGTGCCAGCAGCGCGGCGGGCCGCGGAAAGGCTAATTCACCCCTCCACTTT. Translated: CASSAAGRGKANSPLHF.

The V call is TRBV5-6, the J call TRBJ2-5; TRBD1 aligns across 7 bases. The ends lost 4 bases at V and 2 bases at J; junction bases unmatched: 11. This CDR3 region has 16 residues. CDR1 and CDR2 (germline): SGHDT, YYEEEE. The CDR3: CASSNGQAPGQETQYF. CDR3 coding DNA: TGTGCCAGCAGCAATGGACAGGCCCCAGGTCAAGAGACCCAGTACTTC.

V usage is TRBV6-5 and J usage is TRBJ1-5; 7 bases align to TRBD1. The junction had 11 bases not matched to a gene; V was cut back by 5 bases and J by 7 bases. Germline CDR1 is MNHEY and CDR2 is SVGAGI. The CDR3 loop spans 15 amino acids. The CDR3 spells CASSPGGVRGQPQHF. Written as DNA, the CDR3 is TGTGCCAGCAGTCCAGGGGGGGTACGCGGCCAGCCCCAGCATTTT.

This clone was observed many times. The rearrangement links TRBV19 to TRBJ1-2; a possible D gene is TRBD1 (5 bases). CDR3 length equals 11 residues. CDR1 and CDR2 from the germline V gene are LNHDA and SQIVND (reference sequence). With 5 bases removed from V and 10 bases from J, the gap between germline ends came to 11 bases. The DNA for the CDR3 is TGTGCCAGTAGTGCCGGACAATTCTACACCTTC. Translated, it gives CASSAGQFYTF.

This chain joins TRBV6-2 or TRBV6-3 and TRBJ2-5, with 9 bases fitting TRBD2. The CDR3 is 16 residues long. The V and J ends lost 3 bases and 3 bases, in that order; junction bases with no gene match: 8. Germline values: CDR1 MNHEY, CDR2 SVGEGT. The CDR3 is CASSYRTSVMEETQYF. Here the CDR3 DNA reads TGTGCCAGCAGTTATCGGACTAGCGTGATGGAAGAGACCCAGTACTTC.

The chain's CDR3 is CASSLRGQGLSGNTIYF. CDR3 nucleotides: TGTGCCAGCAGTTTAAGAGGACAGGGACTCTCTGGAAACACCATATATTTT. This sequence joins TRBV28 and TRBJ1-3, with 8 bases aligning to TRBD1. Germline V CDR1 and CDR2: MDHEN, SYDVKM. The CDR3 spans 17 residues. With V trimmed by 2 bases and J by 0 bases, 6 bases remained unmatched.

This clone was detected once. The chain is built from TRBV2 and TRBJ1-6; no clear D gene. The CDR3 is 15 amino acids. With 0 bases removed from V and 11 bases from J, the gap between germline ends came to 14 bases. The germline CDR1 and CDR2 sequences are SNHLY and FYNNEI. CDR3 residues: CASSEARRDWAPLHF. Written as DNA, the CDR3 is TGTGCCAGCAGTGAAGCGCGGCGAGATTGGGCACCCCTCCACTTT.

For the CDR3, the DNA is TGTGCCAGCAGCGGGCCCTCCTACGAGCAGTACTTC. Translation gives CASSGPSYEQYF. This sequence joins TRBV14 and TRBJ2-7, with no clear D. CDR1 and CDR2 (germline): SGHDN, FVKESK. V was shortened by 5 bases and J by 0 bases, with 5 bases between the two germline ends. This CDR3 has 12 amino acids.

The count of this clone is one. This chain links TRBV29-1 with TRBJ1-1; 7 positions agree with TRBD1. The CDR3 is 13 amino acids. Germline CDR1 is SQVTM and CDR2 is ANQGSEA. J gave up 1 base and V 7 bases, and 6 bases lay outside the gene matches. The CDR3 coding sequence is TGCAGCGCTACACAGGGGCCGAACACTGAAGCTTTCTTT. This translates into CSATQGPNTEAFF. Filled out from reference TRBV29-1 and TRBJ1-1, the complete variable domain reads SAVISQKPSRDICQRGTSLTIQCQVDSQVTMMFWYRQQPGQSLTLIATANQGSEATYESGFVIDKFPISRPNLTFSTLTVSNMSPEDSSIYLCSATQGPNTEAFFGQGTRLTVV.

The chain uses TRBV5-6 and TRBJ1-6, with unresolved D. This CDR3 has 16 amino acids. In germline, CDR1 is SGHDT, CDR2 YYEEEE. Trimming took 3 bases from V and 2 from J, leaving 12 bases between them. CDR3 nucleotide sequence: TGTGCCAGCAGCTCAACTCTTAACCCCTATAATTCACCCCTCCACTTT. Protein sequence: CASSSTLNPYNSPLHF.